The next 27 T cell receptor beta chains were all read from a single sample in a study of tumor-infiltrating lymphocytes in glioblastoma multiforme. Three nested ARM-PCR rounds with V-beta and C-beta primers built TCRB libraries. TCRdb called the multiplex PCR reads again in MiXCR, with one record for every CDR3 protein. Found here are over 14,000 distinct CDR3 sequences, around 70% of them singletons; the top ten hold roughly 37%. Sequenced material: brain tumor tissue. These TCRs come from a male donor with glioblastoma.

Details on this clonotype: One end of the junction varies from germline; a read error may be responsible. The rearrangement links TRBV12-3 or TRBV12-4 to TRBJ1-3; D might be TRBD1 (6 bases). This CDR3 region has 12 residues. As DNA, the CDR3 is TGTGCCAGCCGACAGGCGCTAAACATCATATATTTT. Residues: CASRQALNIIYF.

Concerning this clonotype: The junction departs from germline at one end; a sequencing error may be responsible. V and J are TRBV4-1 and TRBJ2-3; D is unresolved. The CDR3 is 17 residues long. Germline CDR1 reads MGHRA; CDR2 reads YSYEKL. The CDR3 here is CASSQGIPAHTIDTQYF. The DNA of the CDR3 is TGCGCCAGCAGCCAAGGTATACCAGCGCATACCATAGATACACAGTATTTT.

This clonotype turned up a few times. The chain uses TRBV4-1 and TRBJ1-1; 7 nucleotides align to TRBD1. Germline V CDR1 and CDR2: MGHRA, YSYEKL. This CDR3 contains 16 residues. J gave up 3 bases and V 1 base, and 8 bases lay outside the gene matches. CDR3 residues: CASSQGTGRGDTEAFF. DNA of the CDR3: TGCGCCAGCAGCCAAGGGACAGGACGTGGGGACACTGAAGCTTTCTTT.

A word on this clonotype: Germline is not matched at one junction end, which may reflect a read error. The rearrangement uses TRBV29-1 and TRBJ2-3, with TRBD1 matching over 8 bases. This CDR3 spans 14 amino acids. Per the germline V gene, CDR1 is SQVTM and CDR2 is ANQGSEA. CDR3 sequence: CSILRDRWSDTQYF. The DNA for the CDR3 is TGCAGCATCCTCCGGGACAGGTGGTCAGATACGCAATATTTT.

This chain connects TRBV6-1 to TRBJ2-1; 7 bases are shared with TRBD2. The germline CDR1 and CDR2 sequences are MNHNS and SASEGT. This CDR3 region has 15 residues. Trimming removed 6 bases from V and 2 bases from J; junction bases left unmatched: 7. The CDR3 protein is CASSDVGGAYNEQFF. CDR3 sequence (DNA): TGTGCCAGCAGCGACGTGGGGGGGGCCTACAATGAGCAGTTCTTC.

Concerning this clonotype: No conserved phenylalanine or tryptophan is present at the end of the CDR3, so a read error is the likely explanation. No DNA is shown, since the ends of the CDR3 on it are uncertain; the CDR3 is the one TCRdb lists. The CDR3 is CASSGTGTSGSYHS. The chain combines TRBV4-2 with TRBJ2-7; TRBD2, the table's D call, was not compared with the DNA. The CDR3 numbers 14 amino acids, ends counted. CDR1 is LGHNA and CDR2 is YNFKEQ in the germline V gene.

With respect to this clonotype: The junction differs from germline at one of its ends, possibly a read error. The CDR3: CSAYKQIALNTEAFF. CDR3 DNA sequence: TGCAGTGCTTACAAGCAAATAGCCTTGAACACTGAAGCCTTCTTT. The V gene is TRBV20-1, the J gene TRBJ1-1, with D hard to call. The CDR3 consists of 15 residues. CDR1 and CDR2 (germline): DFQATT, SNEGSKA (reference sequence).

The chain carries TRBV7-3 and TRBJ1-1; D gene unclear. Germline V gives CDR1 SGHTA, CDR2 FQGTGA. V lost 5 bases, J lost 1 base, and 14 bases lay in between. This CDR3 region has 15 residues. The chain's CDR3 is CASSLQGGPNTEAFF. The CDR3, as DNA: TGTGCCAGCAGCCTTCAAGGAGGCCCGAACACTGAAGCTTTCTTT.

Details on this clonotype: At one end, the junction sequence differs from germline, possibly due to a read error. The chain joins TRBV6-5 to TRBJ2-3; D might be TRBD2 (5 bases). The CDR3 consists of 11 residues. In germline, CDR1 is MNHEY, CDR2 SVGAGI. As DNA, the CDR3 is TGCGCCTGCACCTACGGGGATACGCTGTATTTT. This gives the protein CACTYGDTLYF.

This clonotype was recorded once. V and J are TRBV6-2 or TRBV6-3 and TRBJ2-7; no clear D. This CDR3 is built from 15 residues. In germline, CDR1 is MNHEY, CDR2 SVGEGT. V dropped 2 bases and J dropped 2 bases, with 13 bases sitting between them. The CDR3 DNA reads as TGTGCCAGCAGTTACCGGAGTGGAAGAACCTACGAGCAGTACTTC. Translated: CASSYRSGRTYEQYF.

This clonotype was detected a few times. The CDR3 region is CSALRTGTTLSTQYF. The CDR3, as DNA: TGCAGTGCCTTACGGACAGGGACGACTCTTAGTACGCAGTATTTT. V usage is TRBV20-1 and J usage is TRBJ2-3; TRBD1 matches 8 bases. With V trimmed by 6 bases and J by 8 bases, 16 bases remained unmatched. CDR1 DFQATT and CDR2 SNEGSKA come from the germline V gene (reference sequence). The CDR3 length is 15 residues.

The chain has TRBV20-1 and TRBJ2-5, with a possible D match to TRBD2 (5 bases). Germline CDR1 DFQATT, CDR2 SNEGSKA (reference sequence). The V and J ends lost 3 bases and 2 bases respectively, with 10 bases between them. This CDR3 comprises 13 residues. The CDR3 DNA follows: TGCAGTGCTAGTGCGGGCAGACAAGAGACCCAGTACTTC. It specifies CSASAGRQETQYF.

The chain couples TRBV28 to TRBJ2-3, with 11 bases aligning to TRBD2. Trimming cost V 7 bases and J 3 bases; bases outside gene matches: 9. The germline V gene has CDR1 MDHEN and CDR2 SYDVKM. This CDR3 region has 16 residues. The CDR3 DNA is TGTGCCAGCAAGCCGACTAGCGGGATAATTACAGATACGCAGTATTTT. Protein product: CASKPTSGIITDTQYF.

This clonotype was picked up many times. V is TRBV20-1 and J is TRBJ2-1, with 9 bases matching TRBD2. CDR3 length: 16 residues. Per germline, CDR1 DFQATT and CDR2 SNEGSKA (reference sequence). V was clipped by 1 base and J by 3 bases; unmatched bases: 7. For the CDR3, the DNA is TGCAGTGCTAGAGGGGCTAGCGGGGTCCTCTACAATGAGCAGTTCTTC. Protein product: CSARGASGVLYNEQFF.

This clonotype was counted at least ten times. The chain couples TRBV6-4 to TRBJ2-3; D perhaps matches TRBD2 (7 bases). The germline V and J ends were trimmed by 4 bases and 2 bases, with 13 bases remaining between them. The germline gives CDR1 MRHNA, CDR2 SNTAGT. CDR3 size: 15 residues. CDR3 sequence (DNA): TGTGCCAGCAGTGCTTCCCGGGGGGCCACAGATACGCAGTATTTT. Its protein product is CASSASRGATDTQYF.

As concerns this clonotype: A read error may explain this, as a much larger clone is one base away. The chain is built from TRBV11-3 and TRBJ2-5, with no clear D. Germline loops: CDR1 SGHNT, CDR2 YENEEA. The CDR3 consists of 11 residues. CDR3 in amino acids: CASSSTETHYF. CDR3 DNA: TGTGCCAGCAGCTCCACGGAGACCCATTACTTC.

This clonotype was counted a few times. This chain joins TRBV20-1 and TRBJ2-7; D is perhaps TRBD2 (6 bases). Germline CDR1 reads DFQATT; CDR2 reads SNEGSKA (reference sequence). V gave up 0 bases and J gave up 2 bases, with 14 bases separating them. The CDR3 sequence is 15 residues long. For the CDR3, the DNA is TGCAGTGCTAGAGATATAGCGGTCCCCACCTACGAGCAGTACTTC. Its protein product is CSARDIAVPTYEQYF.

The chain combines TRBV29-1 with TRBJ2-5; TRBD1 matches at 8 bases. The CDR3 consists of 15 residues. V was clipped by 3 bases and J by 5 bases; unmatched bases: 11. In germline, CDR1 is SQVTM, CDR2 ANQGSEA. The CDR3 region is CSVESDRGRHETQYF. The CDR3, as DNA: TGCAGCGTTGAGTCCGACAGGGGAAGACATGAGACCCAGTACTTC.

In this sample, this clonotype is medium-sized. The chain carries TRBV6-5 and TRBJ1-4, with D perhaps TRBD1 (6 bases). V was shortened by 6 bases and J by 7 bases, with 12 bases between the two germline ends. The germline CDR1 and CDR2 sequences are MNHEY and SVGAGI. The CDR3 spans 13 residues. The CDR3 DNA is TGTGCCAGCAGGCGGGGGGCTGGTGAAAAACTGTTTTTT. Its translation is CASRRGAGEKLFF.

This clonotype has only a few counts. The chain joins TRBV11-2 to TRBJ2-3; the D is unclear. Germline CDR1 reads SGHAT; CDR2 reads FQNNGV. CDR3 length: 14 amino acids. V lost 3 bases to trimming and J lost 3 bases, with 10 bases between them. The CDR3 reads CASSFVSLTDTQYF. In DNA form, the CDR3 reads TGTGCCAGCAGCTTTGTGAGTCTGACAGATACGCAGTATTTT.

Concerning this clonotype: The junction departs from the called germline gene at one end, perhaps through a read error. The CDR3 region has the DNA TGTGCCAGCAGTCCGCTAGCGGCAGAATACAAGCAGTACTTC. It codes for CASSPLAAEYKQYF. This rearrangement joins TRBV4-1 to TRBJ2-7, with TRBD2 matching over 7 bases. The CDR3 extends over 14 amino acids. Germline lookup yields CDR1 MGHRA and CDR2 YSYEKL.

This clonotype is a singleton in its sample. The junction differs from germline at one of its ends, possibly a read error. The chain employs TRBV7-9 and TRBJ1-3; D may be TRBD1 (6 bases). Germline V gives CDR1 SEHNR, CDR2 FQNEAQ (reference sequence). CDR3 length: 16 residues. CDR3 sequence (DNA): TGTGCCAGCAGCTTAGCTACAGGGTTCAATGGAAACACCATATATTTC. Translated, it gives CASSLATGFNGNTIYF.

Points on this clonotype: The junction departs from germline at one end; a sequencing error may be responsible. CDR3 DNA: TGCAGTGCTAGAGATGGGGGGGGACTTTGCTCTGAAGTTTTCTTT. Translation: CSARDGGGLCSEVFF. V and J are TRBV20-1 and TRBJ1-1; perhaps TRBD1 as D (5 bases). The germline V gene encodes CDR1 DFQATT and CDR2 SNEGSKA (reference sequence). This CDR3 spans 15 amino acids.

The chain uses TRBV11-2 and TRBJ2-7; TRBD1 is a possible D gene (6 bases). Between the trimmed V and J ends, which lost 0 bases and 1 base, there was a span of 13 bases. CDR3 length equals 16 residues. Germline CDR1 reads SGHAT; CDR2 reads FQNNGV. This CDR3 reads CASSLDFVQGSYEQYF. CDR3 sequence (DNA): TGTGCCAGCAGCTTAGATTTCGTGCAGGGGTCCTACGAGCAGTACTTC.

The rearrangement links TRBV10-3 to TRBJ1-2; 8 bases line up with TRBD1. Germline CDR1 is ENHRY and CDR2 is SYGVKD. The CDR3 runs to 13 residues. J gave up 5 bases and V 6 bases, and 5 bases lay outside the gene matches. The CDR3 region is CAIRDRGTYGYTF. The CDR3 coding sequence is TGTGCCATCAGAGACAGGGGAACTTATGGCTACACCTTC.

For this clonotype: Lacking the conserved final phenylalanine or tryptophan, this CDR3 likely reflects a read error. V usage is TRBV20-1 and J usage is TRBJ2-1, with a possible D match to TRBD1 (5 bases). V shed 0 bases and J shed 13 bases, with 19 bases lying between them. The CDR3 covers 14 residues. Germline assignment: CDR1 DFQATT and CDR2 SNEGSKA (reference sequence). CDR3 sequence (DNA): TGCAGTGCTAGAGATGAGGCAGGGCTGTACGAACAGTTCGTC. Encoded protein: CSARDEAGLYEQFV.

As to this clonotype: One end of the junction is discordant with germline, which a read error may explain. As DNA, the CDR3 is TGCCTCACGTCGACGAATTTAGCGGGAAACTCCTACGAGCAGTACTTC. Translating it yields CLTSTNLAGNSYEQYF. This rearrangement joins TRBV11-2 to TRBJ2-7; 8 nucleotides match TRBD2. Per the germline V gene, CDR1 is SGHAT and CDR2 is FQNNGV. The CDR3 has 16 residues.